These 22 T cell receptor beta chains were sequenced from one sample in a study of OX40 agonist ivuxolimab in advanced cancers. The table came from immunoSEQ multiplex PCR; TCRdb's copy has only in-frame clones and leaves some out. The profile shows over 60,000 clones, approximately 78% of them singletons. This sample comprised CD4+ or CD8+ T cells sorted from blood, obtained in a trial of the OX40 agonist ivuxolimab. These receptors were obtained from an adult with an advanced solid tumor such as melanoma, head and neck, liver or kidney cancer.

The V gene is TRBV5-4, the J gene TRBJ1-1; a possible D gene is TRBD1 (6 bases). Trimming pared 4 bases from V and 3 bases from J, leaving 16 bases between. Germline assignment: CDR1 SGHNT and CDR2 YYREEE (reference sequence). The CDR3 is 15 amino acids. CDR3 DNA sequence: TGTGCCAGCAGCAACCCGGGGCAGGGGCACACTGAAGCTTTCTTT. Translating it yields CASSNPGQGHTEAFF.

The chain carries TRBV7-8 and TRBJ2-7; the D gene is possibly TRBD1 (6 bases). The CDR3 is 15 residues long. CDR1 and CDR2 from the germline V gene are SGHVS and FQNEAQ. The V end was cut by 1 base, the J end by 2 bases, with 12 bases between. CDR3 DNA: TGTGCCAGCAGCTTAGGGTTAACAGGGACCTACGAGCAGTACTTC. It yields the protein CASSLGLTGTYEQYF.

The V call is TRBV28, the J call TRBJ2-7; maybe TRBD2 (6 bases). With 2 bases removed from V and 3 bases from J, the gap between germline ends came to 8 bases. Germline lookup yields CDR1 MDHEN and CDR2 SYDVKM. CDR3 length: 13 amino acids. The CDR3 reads CASSLARGYEQYV. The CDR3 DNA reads TGTGCCAGCAGTTTAGCGCGGGGCTACGAGCAGTACGTC.

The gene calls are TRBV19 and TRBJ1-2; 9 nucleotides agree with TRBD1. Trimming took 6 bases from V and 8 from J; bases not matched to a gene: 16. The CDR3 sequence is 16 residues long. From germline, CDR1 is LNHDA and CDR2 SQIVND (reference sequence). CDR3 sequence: CASSASPGQGAAGYTF. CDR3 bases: TGTGCCAGTAGCGCTTCTCCGGGACAGGGCGCGGCCGGCTACACCTTC.

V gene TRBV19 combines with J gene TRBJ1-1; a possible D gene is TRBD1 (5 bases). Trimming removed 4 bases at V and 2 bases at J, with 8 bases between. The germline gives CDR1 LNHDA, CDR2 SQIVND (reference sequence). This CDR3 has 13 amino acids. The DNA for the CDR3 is TGTGCCAGTAGTAGACAGCCAAACACTGAAGCTTTCTTT. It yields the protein CASSRQPNTEAFF.

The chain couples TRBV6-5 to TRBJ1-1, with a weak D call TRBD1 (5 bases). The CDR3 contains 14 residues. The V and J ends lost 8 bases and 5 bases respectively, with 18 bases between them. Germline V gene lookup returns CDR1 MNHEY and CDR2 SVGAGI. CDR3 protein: CASFAPGARTEAFF. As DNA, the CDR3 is TGTGCCAGCTTCGCCCCCGGGGCGAGGACTGAAGCTTTCTTT.

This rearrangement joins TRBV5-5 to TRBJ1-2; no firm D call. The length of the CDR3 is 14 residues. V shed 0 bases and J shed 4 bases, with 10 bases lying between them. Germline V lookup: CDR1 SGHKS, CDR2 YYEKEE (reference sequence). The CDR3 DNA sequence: TGTGCCAGCAGCTTGGCGGTCTCTCTCTATGGCTACACCTTC. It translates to CASSLAVSLYGYTF.

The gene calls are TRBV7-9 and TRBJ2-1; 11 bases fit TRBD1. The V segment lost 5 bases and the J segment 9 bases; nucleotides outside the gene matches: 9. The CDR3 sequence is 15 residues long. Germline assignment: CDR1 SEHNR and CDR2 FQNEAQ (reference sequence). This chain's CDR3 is CASSPLGQGVREQFF. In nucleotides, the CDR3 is TGTGCCAGCAGCCCATTGGGACAGGGGGTCCGTGAGCAGTTCTTC.

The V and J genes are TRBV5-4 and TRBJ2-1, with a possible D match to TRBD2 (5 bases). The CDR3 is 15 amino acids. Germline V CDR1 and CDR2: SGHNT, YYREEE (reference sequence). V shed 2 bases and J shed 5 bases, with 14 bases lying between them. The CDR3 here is CASSLSIGIDNEQFF. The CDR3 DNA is TGTGCCAGCAGCTTATCTATCGGGATCGACAATGAGCAGTTCTTC.

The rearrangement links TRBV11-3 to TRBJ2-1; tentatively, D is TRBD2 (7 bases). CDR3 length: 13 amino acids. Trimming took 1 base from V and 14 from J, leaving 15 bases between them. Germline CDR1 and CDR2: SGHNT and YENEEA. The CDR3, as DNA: TGTGCCAGCAGCTTAGGCGGCGGGGGCGGAAAGTTCTTC. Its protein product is CASSLGGGGGKFF. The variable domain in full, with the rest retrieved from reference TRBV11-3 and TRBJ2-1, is EAGVVQSPRYKIIEKKQPVAFWCNPISGHNTLYWYLQNLGQGPELLIRYENEEAVDDSQLPKDRFSAERLKGVDSTLKIQPAELGDSAVYLCASSLGGGGGKFFGPGTRLTVL.

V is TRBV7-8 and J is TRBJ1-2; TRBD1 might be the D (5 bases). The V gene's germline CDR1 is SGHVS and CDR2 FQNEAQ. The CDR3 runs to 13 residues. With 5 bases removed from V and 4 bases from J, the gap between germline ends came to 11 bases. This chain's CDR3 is CASSAGISYGYTF. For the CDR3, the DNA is TGTGCCAGCAGCGCAGGGATTTCCTATGGCTACACCTTC.

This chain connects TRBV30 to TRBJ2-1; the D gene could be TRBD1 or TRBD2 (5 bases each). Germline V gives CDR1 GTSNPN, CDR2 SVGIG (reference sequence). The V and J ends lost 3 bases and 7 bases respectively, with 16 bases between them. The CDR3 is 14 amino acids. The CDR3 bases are TGTGCCTGGAGAAGGGCAGGGAGCTTAAATGAGCAGTTCTTC. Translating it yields CAWRRAGSLNEQFF.

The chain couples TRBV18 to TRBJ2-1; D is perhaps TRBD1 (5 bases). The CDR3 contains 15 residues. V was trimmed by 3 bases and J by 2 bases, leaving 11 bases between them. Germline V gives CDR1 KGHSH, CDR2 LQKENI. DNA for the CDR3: TGTGCCAGCTCACCTGCGGCAGGGACCTACAATGAGCAGTTCTTC. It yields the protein CASSPAAGTYNEQFF.

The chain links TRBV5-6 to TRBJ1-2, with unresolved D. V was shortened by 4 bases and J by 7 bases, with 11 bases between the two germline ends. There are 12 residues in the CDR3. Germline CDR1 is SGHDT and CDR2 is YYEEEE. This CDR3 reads CASSPLTSGYTF. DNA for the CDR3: TGTGCCAGCAGCCCCCTAACCAGTGGCTACACCTTC.

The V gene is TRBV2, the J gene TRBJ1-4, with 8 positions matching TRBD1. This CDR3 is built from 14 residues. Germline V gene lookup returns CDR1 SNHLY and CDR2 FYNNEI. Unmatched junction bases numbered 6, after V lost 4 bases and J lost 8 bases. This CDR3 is CASSGWTGQEKLFF. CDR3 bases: TGTGCCAGCAGTGGATGGACAGGGCAAGAAAAACTGTTTTTT. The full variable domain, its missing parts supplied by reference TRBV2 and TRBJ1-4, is EPEVTQTPSHQVTQMGQEVILRCVPISNHLYFYWYRQILGQKVEFLVSFYNNEISEKSEIFDDQFSVERPDGSNFTLKIRSTKLEDSAMYFCASSGWTGQEKLFFGSGTQLSVL.

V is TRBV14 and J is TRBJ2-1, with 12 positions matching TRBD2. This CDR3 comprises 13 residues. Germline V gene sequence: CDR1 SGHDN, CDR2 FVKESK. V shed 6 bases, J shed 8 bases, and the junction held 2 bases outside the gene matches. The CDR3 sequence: CASSPSGRDEQFF. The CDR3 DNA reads TGTGCCAGCAGTCCTAGCGGGAGGGATGAGCAGTTCTTC. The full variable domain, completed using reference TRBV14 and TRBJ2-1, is EAGVTQFPSHSVIEKGQTVTLRCDPISGHDNLYWYRRVMGKEIKFLLHFVKESKQDESGMPNNRFLAERTGGTYSTLKVQPAELEDSGVYFCASSPSGRDEQFFGPGTRLTVL.

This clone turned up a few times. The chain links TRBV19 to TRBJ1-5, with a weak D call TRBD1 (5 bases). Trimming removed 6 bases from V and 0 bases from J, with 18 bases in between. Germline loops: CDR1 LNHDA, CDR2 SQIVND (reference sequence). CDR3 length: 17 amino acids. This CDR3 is CASRTREKGYSNQPQHF. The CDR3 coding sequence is TGTGCCAGTAGAACACGGGAGAAGGGGTATAGCAATCAGCCCCAGCATTTT.

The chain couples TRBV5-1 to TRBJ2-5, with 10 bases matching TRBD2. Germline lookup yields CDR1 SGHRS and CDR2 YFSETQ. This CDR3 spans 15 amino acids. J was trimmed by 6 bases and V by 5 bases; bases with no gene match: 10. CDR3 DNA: TGCGCCAGCAGACCCAGCGGGGGGGCCCCTCAGACCCAGTACTTC. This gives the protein CASRPSGGAPQTQYF.

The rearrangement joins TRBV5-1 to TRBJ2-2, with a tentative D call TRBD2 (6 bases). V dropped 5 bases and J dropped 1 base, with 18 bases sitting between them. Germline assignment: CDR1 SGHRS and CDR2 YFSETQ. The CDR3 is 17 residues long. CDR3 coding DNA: TGCGCCAGCAGACGGGGTAGCGGACATCAGAACACCGGGGAGCTGTTTTTT. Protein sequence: CASRRGSGHQNTGELFF.

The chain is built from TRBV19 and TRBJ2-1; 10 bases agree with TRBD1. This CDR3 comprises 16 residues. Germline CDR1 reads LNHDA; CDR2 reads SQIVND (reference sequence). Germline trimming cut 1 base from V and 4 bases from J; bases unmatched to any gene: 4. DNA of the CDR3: TGTGCCAGTAGTATAGGGACAGGGGGGAGATACAATGAGCAGTTCTTC. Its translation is CASSIGTGGRYNEQFF.

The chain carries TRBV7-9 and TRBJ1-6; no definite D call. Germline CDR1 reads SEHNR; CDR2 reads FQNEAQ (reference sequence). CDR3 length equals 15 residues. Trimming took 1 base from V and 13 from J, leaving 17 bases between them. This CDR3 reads CASSLETTPTAPLHF. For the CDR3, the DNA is TGTGCCAGCAGCTTAGAAACGACACCGACGGCGCCCCTCCACTTT.

The CDR3 sequence is CAWSVRGRGQNEKLFF. CDR3 DNA sequence: TGTGCCTGGAGTGTACGTGGCAGGGGTCAAAATGAAAAACTGTTTTTT. The V call is TRBV30, the J call TRBJ1-4; D perhaps matches TRBD1 (6 bases). CDR3 length equals 16 residues. Per germline, CDR1 GTSNPN and CDR2 SVGIG (reference sequence). The ends were cut back, 0 bases at V and 5 bases at J, with 16 bases in the middle.